One sample yielded the 15 T cell receptor beta chains listed below, sequenced in a study of low-dose radiotherapy and immunotherapy resistance in tumors. Alpha- and beta-chain coverage of first-strand cDNA came from TRAV- and TRBV-specific primers. The TCRs were subjected to amplification over roughly 18 PCR cycles employing a constant-region primer in conjunction with a V-primer adapter. Each CDR3 protein is one row after TCRdb ran MiXCR on the reads. The repertoire has 6,700 or so distinct CDR3 sequences, approximately 70% of them found once; the top ten carry about 12%. The receptors were gathered from a human donor with advanced metastatic prostate, ovarian, gallbladder or colorectal cancer (not recorded which). This table probably holds off-target reads from a library built for another chain.

The CDR3 region is CASSGGLQASYNEQFF. CDR3 sequence (DNA): TGCGCCAGCAGCGGGGGTCTCCAGGCATCCTACAATGAGCAGTTCTTC. This chain links TRBV5-1 with TRBJ2-1; D may correspond to TRBD1 or TRBD2 (5 bases each). Germline V gene data show CDR1 as SGHRS and CDR2 as YFSETQ. The CDR3 covers 16 residues. V was clipped by 4 bases and J by 1 base, with 15 bases between them. Drawing the rest from reference TRBV5-1 and TRBJ2-1, the complete variable domain is KAGVTQTPRYLIKTRGQQVTLSCSPISGHRSVSWYQQTPGQGLQFLFEYFSETQRNKGNFPGRFSGRQFSNSRSEMNVSTLELGDSALYLCASSGGLQASYNEQFFGPGTRLTVL.

The V call is TRBV5-4, the J call TRBJ1-1; unclear D gene. This CDR3 spans 13 amino acids. Germline CDR1 and CDR2: SGHNT and YYREEE (reference sequence). V gave up 5 bases and J gave up 0 bases, with 8 bases separating them. The CDR3 region is CASSPSLNTEAFF. For the CDR3, the DNA is TGTGCCAGCAGTCCCTCGCTGAACACTGAAGCTTTCTTT.

The rearrangement links TRBV5-1 to TRBJ2-3; no firm D call. V lost 0 bases and J lost 6, with 8 bases in between. The CDR3 length is 13 residues. CDR1 and CDR2 (germline): SGHRS, YFSETQ. CDR3 in DNA: TGCGCCAGCAGCTTGGGCGGAATGGATACGCAGTATTTT. Translating gives CASSLGGMDTQYF.

This rearrangement joins TRBV18 to TRBJ2-7; tentatively, D is TRBD2 (6 bases). CDR1 is KGHSH and CDR2 is LQKENI in the germline V gene. V was clipped by 0 bases and J by 5 bases, with 14 bases between them. There are 15 residues in the CDR3. The CDR3 spells CASSPPPGDPDEQYF. The CDR3, as DNA: TGTGCCAGCTCACCACCGCCGGGGGACCCCGACGAGCAGTACTTC.

This clonotype was seen once. The V gene is TRBV11-2, the J gene TRBJ2-1; D not certain. Per germline, CDR1 SGHAT and CDR2 FQNNGV. The V end lost 4 bases, the J end lost 4 bases, and 14 bases lay between the germline ends. The CDR3 is 15 amino acids. This CDR3 is CASSSDPNYYNEQFF. Here the CDR3 DNA reads TGTGCCAGCAGCTCCGACCCTAACTATTACAATGAGCAGTTCTTC.

V usage is TRBV5-4 and J usage is TRBJ1-4; D gene ambiguous. Trimming left V 7 bases short and J 8 bases short, with 15 bases between. Germline V gene data show CDR1 as SGHNT and CDR2 as YYREEE (reference sequence). The CDR3 spans 13 residues. CDR3 sequence reads: CASGITSAEKLFF. The CDR3 nucleotides are TGTGCCAGCGGAATCACAAGCGCGGAAAAACTGTTTTTT.

This chain uses TRBV20-1 with TRBJ1-1; 8 nucleotides match TRBD1. V was pared by 1 base and J by 5 bases, with 9 bases of the junction left unmatched. Germline V CDR1 and CDR2: DFQATT, SNEGSKA (reference sequence). The CDR3 extends over 15 amino acids. CDR3 residues: CSARGPTGEVTEAFF. DNA for the CDR3: TGCAGTGCTAGAGGCCCGACAGGGGAAGTAACTGAAGCTTTCTTT.

The chain has TRBV3-1 and TRBJ2-3; tentatively, D is TRBD1 or TRBD2 (6 bases each). Germline loops: CDR1 LGHDT, CDR2 YNNKEL (reference sequence). Trimming took 2 bases from V and 0 from J, leaving 15 bases between them. The CDR3 is 17 amino acids. The CDR3 spells CASSQKKGGASTDTQYF. The CDR3 nucleotides read TGTGCCAGCAGCCAAAAAAAGGGGGGCGCGAGCACAGATACGCAGTATTTT.

The chain has TRBV5-1 and TRBJ1-5; D is ambiguous. The V and J ends lost 2 bases and 3 bases respectively, with 12 bases between them. Germline CDR1 SGHRS, CDR2 YFSETQ. The CDR3 is made up of 15 amino acids. Here the CDR3 reads CASSFGESSNQPQHF. DNA of the CDR3: TGCGCCAGCAGCTTTGGCGAGAGCTCCAATCAGCCCCAGCATTTT.

The CDR3 DNA reads TGTGCCATCAGAGGGGACAGGCTCTCCTACGAGCAGTACTTC. Translation gives CAIRGDRLSYEQYF. The chain carries TRBV10-3 and TRBJ2-7; 8 nucleotides line up with TRBD1. The CDR3 covers 14 residues. Germline V gene sequence: CDR1 ENHRY, CDR2 SYGVKD. The V segment lost 6 bases and the J segment 0 bases; nucleotides outside the gene matches: 4.

The J gene is TRBJ2-7, the V gene TRBV9, with no clear D. The V and J ends lost 0 bases and 2 bases respectively, with 9 bases between them. This CDR3 spans 14 amino acids. Germline V gene data show CDR1 as SGDLS and CDR2 as YYNGEE. The CDR3 DNA is TGTGCCAGCAGCGTAGATGGCAATCCCTACGAGCAGTACTTC. It specifies CASSVDGNPYEQYF.

V and J are TRBV5-1 and TRBJ1-2; TRBD1 agrees at 7 bases. The CDR3 spans 16 residues. V lost 2 bases to trimming and J lost 6 bases; unmatched junction nucleotides: 13. CDR1 and CDR2 from the germline V gene are SGHRS and YFSETQ. The CDR3 loop is CASSFPRGQGRHGYTF. CDR3 DNA sequence: TGCGCCAGCAGCTTCCCTAGGGGGCAGGGAAGGCATGGCTACACCTTC.

The chain links TRBV29-1 to TRBJ2-5, with TRBD2 identical over 8 bases. V trimming: 6 bases; J trimming: 0 bases; junction bases outside the gene matches: 9. The CDR3 extends over 15 amino acids. Germline CDR1 reads SQVTM; CDR2 reads ANQGSEA. CDR3 in amino acids: CSVDGLATDQETQYF. Written as DNA, the CDR3 is TGCAGCGTGGACGGACTAGCAACCGACCAAGAGACCCAGTACTTC.

The chain employs TRBV10-2 and TRBJ1-6; no clear D. The V end lost 3 bases, the J end lost 7 bases, and 10 bases lay between the germline ends. The CDR3 runs to 14 residues. Germline V gives CDR1 WSHSY, CDR2 SAAADI. CDR3 in DNA: TGCGCCAGCAGTGATTGGACCGTCAATTCACCCCTCCACTTT. Protein sequence: CASSDWTVNSPLHF.

The chain employs TRBV5-1 and TRBJ2-7; D possibly corresponds to TRBD1 (6 bases). CDR1 SGHRS and CDR2 YFSETQ come from the germline V gene. The CDR3 length is 15 residues. The V end was cut by 0 bases, the J end by 3 bases, with 13 bases between. The CDR3 loop reads CASSLGTASSYEQYF. In nucleotides, the CDR3 is TGCGCCAGCAGCTTGGGGACAGCGTCAAGCTACGAGCAGTACTTC.